The rows below give T cell receptor beta chains drawn from one sample of a study of T cell responses to AZD1222 COVID-19 vaccine. Assay used: immunoSEQ multiplex PCR; TCRdb lists only in-frame clones, some missing. The sample has more than 75,000 clones; 92% are singletons. The sequencing here drew on peripheral blood, taken on day 0 of AZD1222 vaccination. The receptors shown here come from an adult in good health. CDR3s include the opening cysteine and the closing phenylalanine or tryptophan.

CDR3: CASSDRGFAGNTIYF
V: TRBV6-1
J: TRBJ1-3

CDR3: CAWSTLVGTTSYGYTF
V: TRBV30
J: TRBJ1-2

CDR3: CASSRGQGLAGVSTDTQYF
V: TRBV3-1/TRBV3-2
J: TRBJ2-3

CDR3: CASNQAGVVYNEQFF
V: TRBV10-1
J: TRBJ2-1

CDR3: CASSSSVGSYNEQFF
V: TRBV5-4
J: TRBJ2-1

CDR3: CASSYGPVQYF
V: TRBV6-2/TRBV6-3
J: TRBJ2-7

CDR3: CASRGKSGTDTQYF
V: TRBV28
J: TRBJ2-3

CDR3: CASSDYGSNLGVYTF
V: TRBV2
J: TRBJ1-2

CDR3: CASSLAGLPDTQYF
V: TRBV27
J: TRBJ2-3

CDR3: CASSEGQKDTEAFF
V: TRBV6-1
J: TRBJ1-1

CDR3: CASGPGQGLEQYF
V: TRBV28
J: TRBJ2-7

CDR3: CASRIFRRGVSNQPQHF
V: TRBV5-6
J: TRBJ1-5

CDR3: CASSLDTFYEQYF
V: TRBV7-9
J: TRBJ2-7

CDR3: CASSLTGASTDTQYF
V: TRBV6-5
J: TRBJ2-3

CDR3: CASSLYGYEQYF
V: TRBV6-5
J: TRBJ2-7

CDR3: CASSPRDRGQETQYF
V: TRBV3-1/TRBV3-2
J: TRBJ2-5

CDR3: CASSPGQGDTQYF
V: TRBV7-2
J: TRBJ2-3

CDR3: CASSLPGGDTQYF
V: TRBV7-6
J: TRBJ2-3

CDR3: CASSPQGRDTEAFF
V: TRBV2
J: TRBJ1-1

CDR3: CASRRQGLSYNEQFF
V: TRBV6-5
J: TRBJ2-1

CDR3: CASSPPSQGAANEQYF
V: TRBV18
J: TRBJ2-7

CDR3: CASSGGLNRGEQFF
V: TRBV9
J: TRBJ2-1

CDR3: CAWSVGTQETQYF
V: TRBV30
J: TRBJ2-5

CDR3: CASSSGLQNYGYTF
V: TRBV7-9
J: TRBJ1-2

CDR3: CASSRTRGTGNEQYF
V: TRBV28
J: TRBJ2-7

CDR3: CASSYSWDITSYEQYF
V: TRBV6-5
J: TRBJ2-7

CDR3: CASSIPGAGSFQPQHF
V: TRBV19
J: TRBJ1-5

CDR3: CASSLGGQNSNQPQHF
V: TRBV7-8
J: TRBJ1-5

CDR3: CASRLNFGSSYEQYF
V: TRBV19
J: TRBJ2-7

CDR3: CASSQDTSGSYYEQYF
V: TRBV4-1
J: TRBJ2-7

CDR3: CASSSIPVPRLNEQFF
V: TRBV7-7
J: TRBJ2-1

CDR3: CASSVDRMETQYF
V: TRBV5-1
J: TRBJ2-5

CDR3: CSVEAPVRGSTDTQYF
V: TRBV29-1
J: TRBJ2-3

CDR3: CASSPRSSYNSPLHF
V: TRBV18
J: TRBJ1-6

CDR3: CATAAYNEQFF
V: TRBV5-8
J: TRBJ2-1

CDR3: CAVSEAWDQPQHF
V: TRBV24-1
J: TRBJ1-5

CDR3: CASSPYVAGGLNEQFF
V: TRBV4-3
J: TRBJ2-1

CDR3: CASSHTGQGAGELFF
V: TRBV3-1/TRBV3-2
J: TRBJ2-2

CDR3: CAISESGGGETQYF
V: TRBV10-3
J: TRBJ2-5

CDR3: CASSSLSVMNTGELFF
V: TRBV5-5
J: TRBJ2-2

CDR3: CASSSKTGGDQPQHF
V: TRBV6-4
J: TRBJ1-5